A selection of T cell receptor beta chains follows, all from one sample in a study of cytomegalovirus exposure and HLA in healthy donors. The table came from immunoSEQ multiplex PCR; TCRdb's copy has only in-frame clones and leaves some out. The sample records about 170,000 clones, around 76% being singletons. Sequenced sample: PBMCs. Every receptor here comes from a female donor in good health and CMV-seronegative. CDR3s include the opening cysteine and the closing phenylalanine or tryptophan. A D gene is named only where the DNA matches it firmly. The size field is filled for only some rows; it gives once, few, many or a size class.

>TRBD2|15|TRBV7-3|few|TRBJ2-1
CASSLVLAGEDEQFF
TGTGCCAGCAGCTTAGTACTAGCGGGAGAGGATGAGCAGTTCTTC
>-|13|TRBV5-6|-|TRBJ1-1
CASSLGAGLEAFF
TGTGCCAGCAGCTTGGGGGCAGGGCTGGAAGCTTTCTTT
>-|15|TRBV4-1|-|TRBJ2-3
CASSYRTGGMDTQYF
TGCGCCAGCAGCTACAGGACCGGGGGTATGGATACGCAGTATTTT
>TRBD2|14|TRBV18|-|TRBJ2-1
CASSWTSGDNEQFF
TGTGCCAGCTCATGGACTAGCGGGGACAATGAGCAGTTCTTC
>-|15|TRBV28|-|TRBJ2-7
CASSLFGSTPYEQYF
TGTGCCAGCAGTTTATTTGGCAGTACACCCTACGAGCAGTACTTC
>TRBD1|15|TRBV18|-|TRBJ1-3
CASSDRETQRNTIYF
TGTGCCAGCTCGGACAGGGAAACACAACGAAACACCATATATTTT
>-|15|TRBV18|-|TRBJ2-7
CASSPHGGGEYEQYF
TGTGCCAGCTCACCACATGGAGGGGGCGAGTACGAGCAGTACTTC
>-|14|TRBV5-1|-|TRBJ1-1
CASSFDGRDTEAFF
TGCGCCAGCAGCTTCGACGGCAGGGACACTGAAGCTTTCTTT
>-|13|TRBV30|-|TRBJ1-2
CAWSVSGIYGYTF
TGTGCCTGGAGTGTTTCGGGGATCTATGGCTACACCTTC
>TRBD1|13|TRBV19|-|TRBJ2-5
CASTGQGRETQYF
TGTGCCAGTACGGGACAGGGACGCGAGACCCAGTACTTC
>-|17|TRBV9|-|TRBJ1-1
CASSVGGGGGMNTEAFF
TGTGCCAGCAGCGTAGGTGGGGGAGGAGGCATGAACACTGAAGCTTTCTTT
>-|15|TRBV15|once|TRBJ2-7
CATSRGTGSSYEQYF
TGTGCCACCAGCAGAGGCACCGGGAGCTCCTACGAGCAGTACTTC
>-|15|TRBV7-3|-|TRBJ2-1
CASSIDRGLYNEQFF
TGTGCCAGCAGCATAGACAGGGGACTATACAATGAGCAGTTCTTC
>-|14|TRBV2|few|TRBJ1-5
CASSSDGQGQPQHF
TGTGCCAGCAGTTCGGACGGCCAGGGCCAGCCCCAGCATTTT
>-|14|TRBV6-6|once|TRBJ2-2
CASRPDRNTGELFF
TGTGCCAGCAGACCGGACAGAAACACCGGGGAGCTGTTTTTT
>TRBD2|15|TRBV2|-|TRBJ2-7
CASSTGLAGVAEQYF
TGTGCCAGCAGCACTGGACTAGCGGGAGTCGCCGAGCAGTACTTC
>TRBD1|15|TRBV5-6|-|TRBJ2-2
CASSFAQTGVPLLFF
TGTGCCAGCAGCTTTGCCCAGACAGGGGTACCATTGCTGTTTTTT
>-|14|TRBV5-1|-|TRBJ2-1
CASSLEGGRDEQFF
TGCGCCAGCAGCTTGGAAGGGGGTAGGGATGAGCAGTTCTTC
>-|14|TRBV30|-|TRBJ1-1
CAWSADSGRDEAFF
TGTGCCTGGAGTGCCGATTCGGGCAGGGATGAAGCTTTCTTT
>-|14|TRBV18|-|TRBJ2-1
CASSPGTAYNEQFF
TGTGCCAGCTCACCGGGCACGGCCTACAATGAGCAGTTCTTC
>-|15|TRBV5-1|-|TRBJ1-1
CASSRIPAGNTEAFF
TGCGCCAGCAGTCGGATCCCCGCGGGGAACACTGAAGCTTTCTTT
>TRBD1|15|TRBV9|-|TRBJ1-4
CASSTRTGTNEKLFF
TGTGCCAGCAGCACCAGGACAGGGACTAATGAAAAACTGTTTTTT
>-|16|TRBV7-9|-|TRBJ1-3
CASSLSPDLNGNTIYF
TGTGCCAGCAGCTTAAGTCCAGATTTAAACGGAAACACCATATATTTT
>-|14|TRBV6-6|-|TRBJ1-1
CASRLLEGNTEAFF
TGTGCCAGCAGGCTCCTCGAGGGGAACACTGAAGCTTTCTTT
>TRBD1|19|TRBV30|-|TRBJ2-6
CAWSAGVQGALSGANVLTF
TGTGCCTGGAGTGCAGGGGTACAGGGGGCACTCTCTGGGGCCAACGTCCTGACTTTC
>-|13|TRBV5-1|-|TRBJ1-4
CASSLQEGEKLFF
TGCGCCAGCAGCTTACAGGAGGGTGAAAAACTGTTTTTT
>TRBD2|17|TRBV4-1|-|TRBJ2-3
CASSQEATSGKVDTQYF
TGCGCCAGCAGCCAAGAGGCGACTAGCGGGAAGGTAGATACGCAGTATTTT
>-|16|TRBV7-2|-|TRBJ2-5
CASSLARRGPQETQYF
TGTGCCAGCAGCTTAGCGAGGAGGGGGCCCCAAGAGACCCAGTACTTC
>-|14|TRBV5-4|once|TRBJ1-1
CASSSDRMDAEAFF
TGTGCCAGCAGCTCCGACAGGATGGACGCTGAAGCTTTCTTT
>TRBD1|14|TRBV10-3|-|TRBJ1-2
CAISDRGQVRGYTF
TGTGCCATCAGTGACCGGGGACAGGTTAGGGGCTACACCTTC
>-|13|TRBV25-1|once|TRBJ2-5
CASSVTGKETQYF
TGTGCCAGCAGTGTGACAGGAAAAGAGACCCAGTACTTC
>-|16|TRBV19|-|TRBJ2-1
CASSIEQGIFRNEQFF
TGTGCCAGTAGTATAGAGCAGGGTATTTTCCGGAATGAGCAGTTCTTC
>-|14|TRBV30|-|TRBJ1-4
CAWRPGALNEKLFF
TGTGCCTGGAGGCCAGGGGCACTTAATGAAAAACTGTTTTTT
>TRBD2|15|TRBV6-4|-|TRBJ2-3
CASSDSGGATDTQYF
TGTGCCAGCAGTGACAGCGGGGGGGCCACAGATACGCAGTATTTT
>TRBD2|14|TRBV18|few|TRBJ2-1
CASSGTSGRGGQFF
TGTGCCAGCTCTGGGACTAGCGGGAGAGGCGGGCAGTTCTTC
>-|13|TRBV7-9|once|TRBJ1-5
CASSLVGGQPQHF
TGTGCCAGCAGCTTAGTGGGAGGGCAGCCCCAGCATTTT
>TRBD2|15|TRBV6-4|many|TRBJ2-3
CASSDSTSGGDTQYF
TGTGCCAGCAGTGACTCTACTAGCGGGGGGGATACGCAGTATTTT
>-|17|TRBV2|once|TRBJ1-1
CASRLTWGAPSGTEAFF
TGTGCCAGCAGGTTAACCTGGGGCGCCCCGTCGGGTACTGAAGCTTTCTTT
>TRBD1|17|TRBV27|once|TRBJ2-1
CASSLLRWDRGENEQFF
TGTGCCAGCAGTTTATTACGTTGGGACAGGGGAGAAAATGAGCAGTTCTTC
>TRBD2|15|TRBV4-1|-|TRBJ2-1
CASSHLTGGYNEQFF
TGCGCCAGCAGTCACCTTACGGGGGGCTACAATGAGCAGTTCTTC
>-|13|TRBV7-2|-|TRBJ2-3
CASSLEKRLTQYF
TGTGCCAGCAGCTTAGAAAAGCGCCTGACGCAGTATTTT
>TRBD1|14|TRBV11-3|-|TRBJ2-5
CASSSGTALETQYF
TGTGCCAGCAGCTCCGGGACAGCTCTAGAGACCCAGTACTTC
>TRBD1|19|TRBV29-1|few|TRBJ2-1
CSVEGRGTGTGDSYNEQFF
TGCAGCGTTGAAGGACGGGGTACCGGGACAGGCGATTCATACAATGAGCAGTTCTTC
>TRBD1|12|TRBV11-2|few|TRBJ2-3
CASSSDRGTQYF
TGTGCCAGCAGCTCGGACAGGGGTACGCAGTATTTT
>TRBD2|13|TRBV4-2|-|TRBJ2-7
CASSFTGGGEQYF
TGTGCCAGCAGCTTTACCGGGGGGGGCGAGCAGTACTTC